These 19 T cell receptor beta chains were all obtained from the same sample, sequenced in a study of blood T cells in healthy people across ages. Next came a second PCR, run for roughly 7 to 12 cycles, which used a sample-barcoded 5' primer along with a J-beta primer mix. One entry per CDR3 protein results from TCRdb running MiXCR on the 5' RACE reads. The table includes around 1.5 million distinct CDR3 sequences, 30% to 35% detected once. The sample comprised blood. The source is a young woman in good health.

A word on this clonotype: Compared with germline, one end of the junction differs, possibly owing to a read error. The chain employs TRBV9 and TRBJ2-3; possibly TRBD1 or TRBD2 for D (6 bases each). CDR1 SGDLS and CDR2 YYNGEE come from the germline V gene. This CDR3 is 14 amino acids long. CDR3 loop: CAGSVETGGDTQYF. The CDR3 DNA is TGTGCCGGCAGCGTAGAGACCGGGGGCGATACGCAGTATTTT.

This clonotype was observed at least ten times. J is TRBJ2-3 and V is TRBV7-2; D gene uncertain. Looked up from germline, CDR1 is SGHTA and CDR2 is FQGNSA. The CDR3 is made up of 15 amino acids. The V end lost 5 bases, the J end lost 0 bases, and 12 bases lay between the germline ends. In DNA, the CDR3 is TGTGCCAGCAGCCGTGCCCGTCCAAGCACAGATACGCAGTATTTT. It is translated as CASSRARPSTDTQYF.

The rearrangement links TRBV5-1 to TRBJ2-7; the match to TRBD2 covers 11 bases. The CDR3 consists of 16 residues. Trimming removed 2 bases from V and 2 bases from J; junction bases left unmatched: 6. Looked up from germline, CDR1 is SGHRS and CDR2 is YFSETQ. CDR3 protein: CASSFGGTSGAYEQYF. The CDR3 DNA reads TGCGCCAGCAGCTTCGGTGGGACTAGCGGAGCCTACGAGCAGTACTTC.

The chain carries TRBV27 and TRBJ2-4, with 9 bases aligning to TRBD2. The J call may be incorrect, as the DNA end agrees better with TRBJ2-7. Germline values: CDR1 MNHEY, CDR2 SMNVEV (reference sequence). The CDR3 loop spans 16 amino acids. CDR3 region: CASSPRQREAAYEQYF. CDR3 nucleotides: TGTGCCAGCAGTCCGAGACAGCGGGAGGCCGCCTACGAGCAGTACTTC.

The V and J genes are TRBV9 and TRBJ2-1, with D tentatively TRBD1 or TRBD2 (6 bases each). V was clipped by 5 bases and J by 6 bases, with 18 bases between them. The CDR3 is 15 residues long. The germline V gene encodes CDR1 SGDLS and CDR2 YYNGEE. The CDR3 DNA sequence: TGTGCCAGCAGTTCAGAGGGGGGCGGTAGCAATGAGCAGTTCTTC. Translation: CASSSEGGGSNEQFF.

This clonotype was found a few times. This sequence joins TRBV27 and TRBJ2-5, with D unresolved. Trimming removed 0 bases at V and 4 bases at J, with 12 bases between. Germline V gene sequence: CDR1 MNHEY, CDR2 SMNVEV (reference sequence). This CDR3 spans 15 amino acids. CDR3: CASSLSADLRETQYF. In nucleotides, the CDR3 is TGTGCCAGCAGTTTATCGGCAGACCTGCGAGAGACCCAGTACTTC.

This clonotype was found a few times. CDR3 sequence: CASRKETGELFF. In DNA form, the CDR3 reads TGCGCCAGCAGGAAAGAAACCGGGGAGCTGTTTTTT. The chain employs TRBV10-1 and TRBJ2-2; D is unclear. V gave up 6 bases and J gave up 5 bases, with 7 bases separating them. Looked up from germline, CDR1 is WNHNN and CDR2 is SYGVQD (reference sequence). The CDR3 runs 12 residues.

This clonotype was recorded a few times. CDR3 DNA sequence: TGTGCCAGCAGTCTGCTCAGAGAAGATACGCAGTATTTT. Encoded protein: CASSLLREDTQYF. The rearrangement links TRBV6-5 to TRBJ2-3; D remains ambiguous. Trimming removed 5 bases at V and 5 bases at J, with 11 bases between. The CDR3 runs 13 residues. Germline CDR1 and CDR2: MNHEY and SVGAGI.

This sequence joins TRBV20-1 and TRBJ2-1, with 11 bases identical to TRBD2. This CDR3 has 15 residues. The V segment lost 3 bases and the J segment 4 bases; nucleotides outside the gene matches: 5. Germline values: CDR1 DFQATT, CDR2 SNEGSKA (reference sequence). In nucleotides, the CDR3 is TGCAGTGCTAGCCCCGGACTAGCGGGTTACAATGAGCAGTTCTTC. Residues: CSASPGLAGYNEQFF.

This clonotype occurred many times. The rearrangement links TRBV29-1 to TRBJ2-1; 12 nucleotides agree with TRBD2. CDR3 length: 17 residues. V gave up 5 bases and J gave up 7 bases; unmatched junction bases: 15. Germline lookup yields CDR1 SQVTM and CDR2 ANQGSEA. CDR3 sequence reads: CSVHKSTSGSLWNEQFF. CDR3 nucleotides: TGCAGCGTTCATAAATCGACTAGCGGGAGCTTATGGAATGAGCAGTTCTTC.

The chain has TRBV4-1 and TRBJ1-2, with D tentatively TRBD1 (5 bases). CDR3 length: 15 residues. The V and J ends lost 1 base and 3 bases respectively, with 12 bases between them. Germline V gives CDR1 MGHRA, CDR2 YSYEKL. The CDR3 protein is CASSQVGGKDYGYTF. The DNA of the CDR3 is TGCGCCAGCAGCCAAGTGGGGGGTAAGGACTATGGCTACACCTTC.

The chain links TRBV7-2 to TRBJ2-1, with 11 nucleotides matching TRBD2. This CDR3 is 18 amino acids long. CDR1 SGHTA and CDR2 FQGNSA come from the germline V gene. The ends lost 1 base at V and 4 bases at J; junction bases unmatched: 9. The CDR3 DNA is TGTGCCAGCAGCTTAGGGCCGCCGGGACTAGCGGATTACAATGAGCAGTTCTTC. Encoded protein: CASSLGPPGLADYNEQFF.

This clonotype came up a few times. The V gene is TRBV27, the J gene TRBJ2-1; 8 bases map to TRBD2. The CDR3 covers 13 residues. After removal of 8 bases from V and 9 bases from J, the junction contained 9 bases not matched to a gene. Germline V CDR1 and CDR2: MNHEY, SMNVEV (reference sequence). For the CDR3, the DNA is TGTGCCAGCTTTAGCGGGATCTACGGTGAGCAGTTCTTC. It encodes CASFSGIYGEQFF.

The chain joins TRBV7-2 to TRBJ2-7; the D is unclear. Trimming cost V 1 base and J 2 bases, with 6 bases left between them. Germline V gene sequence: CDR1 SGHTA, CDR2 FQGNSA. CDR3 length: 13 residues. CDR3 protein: CASSLDFTYEQYF. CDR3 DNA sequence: TGTGCCAGCAGCTTAGATTTCACCTACGAGCAGTACTTC.

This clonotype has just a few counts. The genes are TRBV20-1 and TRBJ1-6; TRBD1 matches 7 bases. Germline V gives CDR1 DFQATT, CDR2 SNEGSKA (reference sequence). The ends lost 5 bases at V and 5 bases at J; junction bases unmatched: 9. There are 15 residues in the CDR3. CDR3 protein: CSARKLTGNNSPLHF. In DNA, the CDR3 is TGCAGTGCTCGGAAGTTGACAGGGAATAATTCACCCCTCCACTTT.

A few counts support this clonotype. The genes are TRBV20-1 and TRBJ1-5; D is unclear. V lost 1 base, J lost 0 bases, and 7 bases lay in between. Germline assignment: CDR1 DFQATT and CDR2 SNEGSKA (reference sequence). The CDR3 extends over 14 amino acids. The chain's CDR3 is CSARAGDSNQPQHF. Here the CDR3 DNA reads TGCAGTGCTAGAGCCGGGGATAGCAATCAGCCCCAGCATTTT.

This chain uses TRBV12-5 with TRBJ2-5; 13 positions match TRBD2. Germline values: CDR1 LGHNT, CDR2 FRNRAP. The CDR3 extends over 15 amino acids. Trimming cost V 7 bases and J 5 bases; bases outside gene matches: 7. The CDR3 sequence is CASAKGLAGRETQYF. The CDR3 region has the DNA TGTGCTAGTGCCAAGGGACTAGCGGGACGGGAGACCCAGTACTTC.

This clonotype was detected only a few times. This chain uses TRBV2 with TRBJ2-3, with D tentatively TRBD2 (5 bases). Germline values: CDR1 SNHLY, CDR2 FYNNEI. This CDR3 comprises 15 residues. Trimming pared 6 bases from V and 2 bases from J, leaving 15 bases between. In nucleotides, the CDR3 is TGTGCCAGCAGGAGGACTTTGCCTAACACAGATACGCAGTATTTT. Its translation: CASRRTLPNTDTQYF.

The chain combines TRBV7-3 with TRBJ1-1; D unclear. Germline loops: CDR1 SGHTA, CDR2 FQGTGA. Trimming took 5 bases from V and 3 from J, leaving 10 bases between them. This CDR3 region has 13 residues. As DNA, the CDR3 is TGTGCCAGCAGCATCCACAGAGACACTGAAGCTTTCTTT. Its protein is CASSIHRDTEAFF.